The 20 T cell receptor beta chains below were found in one sample sequenced in a study of molecular identifiers for immune sequencing clone quantification. TCRdb re-called the PCR reads with MiXCR, one entry per CDR3 protein. The table includes some 70,000 distinct CDR3 sequences, over 15% detected once. Sequencing was performed on naive CD8+ T cells from blood, with Jurkat cell RNA spiked in. Subset noted: FACS-sorted CD8+CD4-CCR7+CD45RA+ naive T cells. All receptors derive from a human donor in good health. Some libraries in this study had Jurkat cell RNA spiked in.

This clonotype has at least ten counts. The chain links TRBV7-4 to TRBJ2-1; 7 bases line up with TRBD2. The CDR3 totals 18 residues. The germline gives CDR1 SGHVT, CDR2 SQSDAQ. V was clipped by 4 bases and J by 4 bases; unmatched bases: 16. For the CDR3, the DNA is TGTGCCAGCAGCTCCCTCCGTCTCGGGAGGAGGGTATACAATGAGCAGTTCTTC. This sequence encodes CASSSLRLGRRVYNEQFF.

This clonotype showed up just a few times. The rearrangement uses TRBV6-4 and TRBJ2-1, with a weak D call TRBD2 (6 bases). V shed 4 bases and J shed 4 bases, with 14 bases lying between them. Germline-derived CDR1 and CDR2 are MRHNA and SNTAGT. The CDR3 is 15 amino acids. CDR3 region: CASSVGGPVYNEQFF. CDR3 in DNA: TGTGCCAGCAGTGTCGGAGGGCCGGTTTACAATGAGCAGTTCTTC.

The chain is built from TRBV12-3 or TRBV12-4 and TRBJ2-1, with TRBD2 matching over 12 bases. The ends lost 4 bases at V and 4 bases at J; junction bases unmatched: 5. This CDR3 has 16 residues. The CDR3 loop reads CASSSWTSGKYNEQFF. The CDR3 nucleotides are TGTGCCAGCAGTTCCTGGACTAGCGGGAAGTACAATGAGCAGTTCTTC.

This clonotype was detected only a few times. This sequence joins TRBV6-2 or TRBV6-3 and TRBJ2-7; possibly TRBD2 for D (5 bases). Trimming shortened V by 8 bases and J by 7 bases, and 12 bases separated the two germline ends. Germline V CDR1 and CDR2: MNHEY, SVGEGT. The CDR3 runs to 11 residues. The CDR3 here is CASLGLLEQYF. CDR3 DNA: TGTGCCAGCCTCGGACTTTTGGAGCAGTACTTC.

This clonotype has a count of ten or more. V gene TRBV7-2 combines with J gene TRBJ2-3; TRBD1 matches at 9 bases. The trim removed 5 bases at V and 0 bases at J, leaving 15 bases unmatched. The CDR3 has 19 amino acids. Germline assignment: CDR1 SGHTA and CDR2 FQGNSA. The CDR3 nucleotides are TGTGCCAGCAGCCTCACCGGGACAGGGATGATATTTAGCACAGATACGCAGTATTTT. Protein: CASSLTGTGMIFSTDTQYF.

This clonotype was seen a few times. This may be a read error, as it is one base from a much larger clone. This rearrangement joins TRBV4-1 to TRBJ2-1; D is perhaps TRBD2 (5 bases). CDR3 length: 14 amino acids. The germline gives CDR1 MGHRA, CDR2 YSYEKL. CDR3 sequence: CASSQGQVGNEQLF. CDR3 coding DNA: TGCGCCAGCAGCCAAGGGCAGGTCGGGAATGAGCAGCTCTTC.

In its sample, this clonotype was seen many times. V and J are TRBV24-1 and TRBJ2-1, with D perhaps matching TRBD1 (6 bases). V lost 4 bases, J lost 5 bases, and 11 bases lay in between. Germline V gives CDR1 KGHDR, CDR2 SFDVKD. The CDR3 contains 14 residues. The DNA of the CDR3 is TGTGCCACCAGTGACCCGGACAGAGACAATGAGCAGTTCTTC. Amino acid sequence: CATSDPDRDNEQFF.

As for this clonotype: A read error may explain this, as a much larger clone is one base away. The V call is TRBV13, the J call TRBJ2-7; TRBD2 matches 10 bases. The germline V gene has CDR1 PRHDT and CDR2 FYEKMQ (reference sequence). CDR3 size: 16 residues. Here the CDR3 DNA reads TGTGCCGGCAGCTTAGGAGGGACTAGCGTTGAGTACGAGCAGTACTTC. It yields the protein CAGSLGGTSVEYEQYF.

This chain connects TRBV14 to TRBJ2-1, with 14 bases that match TRBD2. Germline values: CDR1 SGHDN, CDR2 FVKESK. The CDR3 runs 17 residues. Losses at the gene ends were 0 bases for V and 4 bases for J; bases not matched to a gene: 2. CDR3 in amino acids: CASSQEGTSGSYNEQFF. The CDR3 DNA reads TGTGCCAGCAGCCAAGAAGGGACTAGCGGGAGTTACAATGAGCAGTTCTTC. Full variable domain (rest looked up from reference TRBV14 and TRBJ2-1): EAGVTQFPSHSVIEKGQTVTLRCDPISGHDNLYWYRRVMGKEIKFLLHFVKESKQDESGMPNNRFLAERTGGTYSTLKVQPAELEDSGVYFCASSQEGTSGSYNEQFFGPGTRLTVL.

There are a few counts of this clonotype. The genes are TRBV12-3 or TRBV12-4 and TRBJ1-5, with D perhaps matching TRBD1 (6 bases). Trimming took off 3 bases at V and 5 bases at J, with 17 bases between the two ends. This CDR3 is built from 16 residues. CDR3 in DNA: TGTGCCAGCAGTTTTTGGGACACAGGCGCTCATCAGCCCCAGCATTTT. Translation: CASSFWDTGAHQPQHF.

Only a few counts were recorded for this clonotype. The chain couples TRBV27 to TRBJ2-3; D unclear. CDR1 is MNHEY, CDR2 SMNVEV, per germline (reference sequence). This CDR3 comprises 13 residues. V dropped 4 bases and J dropped 4 bases, with 9 bases sitting between them. CDR3 bases: TGTGCCAGCAGTTCGAATGGGGCAGATACGCAGTATTTT. Translating gives CASSSNGADTQYF.

The gene calls are TRBV5-1 and TRBJ2-7; unclear D gene. This CDR3 comprises 15 residues. V dropped 2 bases and J dropped 7 bases, with 19 bases sitting between them. Germline V CDR1 and CDR2: SGHRS, YFSETQ. The CDR3 loop reads CASSFWVERAGEQYF. The CDR3 DNA is TGCGCCAGCAGCTTTTGGGTTGAGCGAGCTGGTGAGCAGTACTTC.

This clonotype appeared many times. The CDR3 DNA is TGTGCCAGCAGCACAGGGTACGACTACACCTTC. Translated: CASSTGYDYTF. This rearrangement joins TRBV9 to TRBJ1-2, with D possibly matching TRBD1 (6 bases). Germline V CDR1 and CDR2: SGDLS, YYNGEE. The CDR3 has 11 amino acids. Trimming removed 4 bases at V and 10 bases at J, with 11 bases between.

V and J are TRBV20-1 and TRBJ1-4; maybe TRBD1 (6 bases). Germline lookup yields CDR1 DFQATT and CDR2 SNEGSKA (reference sequence). The CDR3 is 13 residues long. Trimming pared 4 bases from V and 0 bases from J, leaving 6 bases between. CDR3 DNA sequence: TGCAGTGCTAAGGGGGCAACTAATGAAAAACTGTTTTTT. It yields the protein CSAKGATNEKLFF.

In its sample, this clonotype was seen many times. The chain recombines TRBV12-3 or TRBV12-4 with TRBJ2-1; D may be TRBD1 or TRBD2 (5 bases each). The CDR3 is 15 amino acids. The V end lost 1 base, the J end lost 7 bases, and 14 bases lay between the germline ends. The CDR3 protein is CASSLVRDPINEQFF. The CDR3 DNA reads TGTGCCAGCAGTTTAGTCCGGGACCCGATTAATGAGCAGTTCTTC.

This clonotype was seen only a few times. Given a much more abundant clone one base away, this may be a read error. This rearrangement joins TRBV11-2 to TRBJ2-1; D is unclear. Germline V CDR1 and CDR2: SGHAT, FQNNGV. The CDR3 has 13 amino acids. CDR3 amino acids: CAGSLLPYNEQFF. The CDR3 DNA sequence: TGTGCCGGCAGCTTGCTCCCGTACAATGAGCAGTTCTTC.

This clonotype has a handful of counts. V usage is TRBV19 and J usage is TRBJ2-1; D not certain. V lost 9 bases and J lost 0, with 12 bases in between. Per germline, CDR1 LNHDA and CDR2 SQIVND (reference sequence). The CDR3 loop spans 14 amino acids. CDR3 sequence reads: CASSGRGSYNEQFF. CDR3 nucleotide sequence: TGTGCCAGCAGTGGCCGTGGCTCCTACAATGAGCAGTTCTTC.

On this clonotype: This may arise from a read error, as a much more abundant clone is one base away. The chain combines TRBV7-8 with TRBJ1-1; a weak D match, TRBD1 (5 bases). The CDR3 totals 13 residues. In germline, CDR1 is SGHVS, CDR2 FQNEAQ. In nucleotides, the CDR3 is TGTGCCAGCAGCTTAGGTGGGGGAACTGACGCTTTCTTT. Protein product: CASSLGGGTDAFF.

The table lists this clonotype with many counts. The chain has TRBV29-1 and TRBJ2-3; 8 bases fit TRBD2. This CDR3 has 13 residues. CDR1 is SQVTM, CDR2 ANQGSEA, per germline. The V and J ends lost 3 bases and 6 bases, in that order; junction bases with no gene match: 5. CDR3 in amino acids: CSVESGSEDTQYF. The DNA for the CDR3 is TGCAGCGTTGAGAGCGGGAGCGAGGATACGCAGTATTTT.

The chain links TRBV13 to TRBJ1-1, with D maybe TRBD1 (5 bases). V was shortened by 5 bases and J by 11 bases, with 18 bases between the two germline ends. The CDR3 runs 13 residues. CDR1 and CDR2 from the germline V gene are PRHDT and FYEKMQ (reference sequence). The CDR3 region has the DNA TGTGCCAGCAGCCCTGGGGCCCGCGTGGAGGCTTTCTTT. Translating it yields CASSPGARVEAFF.